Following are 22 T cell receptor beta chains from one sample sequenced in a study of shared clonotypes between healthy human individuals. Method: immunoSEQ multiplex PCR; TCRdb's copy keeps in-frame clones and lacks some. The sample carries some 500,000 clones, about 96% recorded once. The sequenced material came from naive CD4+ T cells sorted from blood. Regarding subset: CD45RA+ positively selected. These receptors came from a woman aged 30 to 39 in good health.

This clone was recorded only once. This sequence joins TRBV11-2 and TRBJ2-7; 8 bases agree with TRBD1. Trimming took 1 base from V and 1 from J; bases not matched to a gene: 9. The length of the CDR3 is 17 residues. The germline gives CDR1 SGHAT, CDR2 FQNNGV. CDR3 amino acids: CASSLVRGRSFSYEQYF. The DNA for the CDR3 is TGTGCCAGCAGCTTAGTCAGGGGGCGGTCCTTTTCCTACGAGCAGTACTTC.

The CDR3: CASSPGTSGRGTDTQYF. The CDR3 DNA reads as TGTGCCAGCTCACCGGGGACTAGCGGGAGAGGAACAGATACGCAGTATTTT. The chain recombines TRBV18 with TRBJ2-3; the match to TRBD2 covers 14 bases. J was trimmed by 3 bases and V by 3 bases; bases with no gene match: 5. Germline V CDR1 and CDR2: KGHSH, LQKENI. CDR3 size: 17 residues.

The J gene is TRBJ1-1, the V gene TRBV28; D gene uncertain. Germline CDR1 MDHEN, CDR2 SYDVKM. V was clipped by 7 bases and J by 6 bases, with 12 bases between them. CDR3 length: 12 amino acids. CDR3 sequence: CASTASRAEAFF. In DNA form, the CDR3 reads TGTGCCAGCACCGCAAGCCGGGCTGAAGCTTTCTTT.

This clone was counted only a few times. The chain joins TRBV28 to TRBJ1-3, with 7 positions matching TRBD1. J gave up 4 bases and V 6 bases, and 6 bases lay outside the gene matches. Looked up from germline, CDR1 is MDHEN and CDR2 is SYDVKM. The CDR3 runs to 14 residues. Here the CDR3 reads CASSPGTAGNTIYF. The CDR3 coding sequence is TGTGCCAGCAGCCCCGGGACAGCCGGAAACACCATATATTTT. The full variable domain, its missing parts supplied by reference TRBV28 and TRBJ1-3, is DVKVTQSSRYLVKRTGEKVFLECVQDMDHENMFWYRQDPGLGLRLIYFSYDVKMKEKGDIPEGYSVSREKKERFSLILESASTNQTSMYLCASSPGTAGNTIYFGEGSWLTVV.

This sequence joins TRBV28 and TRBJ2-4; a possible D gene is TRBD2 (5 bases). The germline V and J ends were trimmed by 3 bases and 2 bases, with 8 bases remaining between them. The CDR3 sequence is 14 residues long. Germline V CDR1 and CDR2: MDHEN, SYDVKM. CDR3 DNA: TGTGCCAGCAGTTTTGTAGCGCCCAAAAACATTCAGTACTTC. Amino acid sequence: CASSFVAPKNIQYF.

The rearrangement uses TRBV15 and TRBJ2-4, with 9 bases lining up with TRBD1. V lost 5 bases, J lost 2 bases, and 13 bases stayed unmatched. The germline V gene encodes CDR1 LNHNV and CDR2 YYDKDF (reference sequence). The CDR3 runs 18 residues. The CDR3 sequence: CATSEFPPGQGSKNIQYF. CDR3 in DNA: TGTGCCACCAGCGAATTTCCACCGGGACAGGGATCCAAAAACATTCAGTACTTC.

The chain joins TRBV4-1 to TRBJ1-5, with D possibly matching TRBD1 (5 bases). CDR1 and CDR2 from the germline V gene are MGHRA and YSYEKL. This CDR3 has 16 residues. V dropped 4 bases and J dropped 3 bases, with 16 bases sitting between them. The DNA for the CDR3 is TGCGCCAGCAGCCCGCGGCACCCGGGGGACAATCAGCCCCAGCATTTT. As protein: CASSPRHPGDNQPQHF.

CDR3 sequence reads: CASSILGESRSYGYTF. The CDR3, as DNA: TGTGCCAGTAGTATTTTGGGGGAGTCGAGGAGCTATGGCTACACCTTC. The V call is TRBV19, the J call TRBJ1-2, with TRBD1 as a possible D gene (5 bases). Deletions cut 3 bases from V and 4 bases from J, with 18 bases between. Looked up from germline, CDR1 is LNHDA and CDR2 is SQIVND (reference sequence). CDR3 size: 16 residues.

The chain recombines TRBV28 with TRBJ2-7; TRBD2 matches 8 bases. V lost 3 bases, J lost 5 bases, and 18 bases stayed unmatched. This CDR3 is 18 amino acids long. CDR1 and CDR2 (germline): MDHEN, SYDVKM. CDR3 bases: TGTGCCAGCAGTTTCTTGCTTGGACCCGGGACTAGTTTGGACGAGCAGTACTTC. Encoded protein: CASSFLLGPGTSLDEQYF.

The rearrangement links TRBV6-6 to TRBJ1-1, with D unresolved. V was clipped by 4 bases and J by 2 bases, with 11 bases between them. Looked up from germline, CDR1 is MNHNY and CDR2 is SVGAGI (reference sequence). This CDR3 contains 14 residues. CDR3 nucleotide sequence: TGTGCCAGCAGTTCCCGTGGCCGTAACACTGAAGCTTTCTTT. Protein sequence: CASSSRGRNTEAFF.

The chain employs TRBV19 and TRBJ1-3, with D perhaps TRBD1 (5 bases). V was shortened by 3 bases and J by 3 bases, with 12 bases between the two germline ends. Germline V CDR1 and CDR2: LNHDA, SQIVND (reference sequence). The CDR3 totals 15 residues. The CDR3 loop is CASSMPGTGGNTIYF. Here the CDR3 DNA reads TGTGCCAGTAGTATGCCCGGGACGGGTGGAAACACCATATATTTT.

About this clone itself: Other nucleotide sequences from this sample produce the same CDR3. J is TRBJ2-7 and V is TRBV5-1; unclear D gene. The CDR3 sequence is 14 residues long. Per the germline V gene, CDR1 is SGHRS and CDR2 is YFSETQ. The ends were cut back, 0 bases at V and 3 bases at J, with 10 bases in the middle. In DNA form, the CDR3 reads TGCGCCAGCAGCTTGGCCTCTGGCAGCTACGAGCAGTACTTC. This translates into CASSLASGSYEQYF.

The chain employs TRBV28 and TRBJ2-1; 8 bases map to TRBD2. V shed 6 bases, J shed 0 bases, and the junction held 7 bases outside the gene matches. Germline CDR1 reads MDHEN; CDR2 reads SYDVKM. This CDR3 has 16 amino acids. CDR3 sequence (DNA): TGTGCCAGCAGCCCTATAGCGGGAAGCTCCTACAATGAGCAGTTCTTC. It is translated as CASSPIAGSSYNEQFF.

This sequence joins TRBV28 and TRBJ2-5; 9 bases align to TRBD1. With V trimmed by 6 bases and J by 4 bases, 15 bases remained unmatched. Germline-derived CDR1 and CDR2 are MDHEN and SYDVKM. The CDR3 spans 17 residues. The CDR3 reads CASSSNLPGTGTETQYF. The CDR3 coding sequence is TGTGCCAGCAGCTCCAACTTACCCGGGACAGGGACAGAGACCCAGTACTTC. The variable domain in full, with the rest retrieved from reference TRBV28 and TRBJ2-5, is DVKVTQSSRYLVKRTGEKVFLECVQDMDHENMFWYRQDPGLGLRLIYFSYDVKMKEKGDIPEGYSVSREKKERFSLILESASTNQTSMYLCASSSNLPGTGTETQYFGPGTRLLVL.

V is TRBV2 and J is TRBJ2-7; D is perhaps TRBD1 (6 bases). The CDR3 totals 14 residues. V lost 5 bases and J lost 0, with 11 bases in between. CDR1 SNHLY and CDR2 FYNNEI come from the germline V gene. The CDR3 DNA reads TGTGCCAGCAGTAGAACAGGGTTCTCCTACGAGCAGTACTTC. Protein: CASSRTGFSYEQYF.

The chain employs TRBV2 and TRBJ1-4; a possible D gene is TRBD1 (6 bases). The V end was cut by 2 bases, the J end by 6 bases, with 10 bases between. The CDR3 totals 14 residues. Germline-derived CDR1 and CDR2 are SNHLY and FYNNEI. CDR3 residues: CASSEQGIDEKLFF. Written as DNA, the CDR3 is TGTGCCAGCAGTGAACAGGGGATAGATGAAAAACTGTTTTTT.

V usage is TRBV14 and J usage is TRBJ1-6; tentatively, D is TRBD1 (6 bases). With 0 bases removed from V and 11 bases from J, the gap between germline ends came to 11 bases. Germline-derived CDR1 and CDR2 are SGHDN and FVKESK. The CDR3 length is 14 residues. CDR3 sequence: CASSQELRGPPLHF. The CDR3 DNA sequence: TGTGCCAGCAGCCAAGAACTCAGGGGCCCACCCCTCCACTTT.

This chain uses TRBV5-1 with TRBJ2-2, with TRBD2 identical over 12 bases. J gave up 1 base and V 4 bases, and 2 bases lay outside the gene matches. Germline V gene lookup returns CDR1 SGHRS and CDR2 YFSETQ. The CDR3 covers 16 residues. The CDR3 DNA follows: TGCGCCAGCAGCCGGACTAGCGGGATGAACACCGGGGAGCTGTTTTTT. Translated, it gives CASSRTSGMNTGELFF.

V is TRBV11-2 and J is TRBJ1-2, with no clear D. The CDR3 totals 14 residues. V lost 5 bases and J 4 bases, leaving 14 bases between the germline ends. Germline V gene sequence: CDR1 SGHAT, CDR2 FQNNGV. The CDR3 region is CASSSPQGVYGYTF. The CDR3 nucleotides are TGTGCCAGCAGCAGCCCCCAAGGCGTCTATGGCTACACCTTC.

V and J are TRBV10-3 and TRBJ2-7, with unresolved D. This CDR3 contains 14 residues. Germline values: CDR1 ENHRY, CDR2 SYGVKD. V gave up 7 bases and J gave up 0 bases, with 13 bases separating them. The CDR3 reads CAIKGISTSYEQYF. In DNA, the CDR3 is TGTGCCATCAAAGGGATTTCCACCTCCTACGAGCAGTACTTC.

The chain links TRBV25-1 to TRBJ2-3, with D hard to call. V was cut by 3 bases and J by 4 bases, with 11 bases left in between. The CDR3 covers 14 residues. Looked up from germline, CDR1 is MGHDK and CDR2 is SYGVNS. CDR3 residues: CASSEGPRADTQYF. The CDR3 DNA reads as TGTGCCAGCAGTGAGGGCCCACGGGCAGATACGCAGTATTTT.

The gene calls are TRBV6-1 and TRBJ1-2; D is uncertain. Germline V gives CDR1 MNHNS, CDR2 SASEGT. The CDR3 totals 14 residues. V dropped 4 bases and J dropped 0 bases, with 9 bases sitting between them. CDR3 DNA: TGTGCCAGCAGTGCTCAGTCAGCTAACTATGGCTACACCTTC. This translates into CASSAQSANYGYTF.